A selection of T cell receptor beta chains follows, all from one sample in a study of T-cell reconstitution after alpha-beta-depleted transplantation in children. Each CDR3 protein is one row after TCRdb ran MiXCR on the PCR reads. Here the sample spans around 670,000 distinct CDR3 sequences, 13% being singletons. Specimen: PBMCs, collected before TCRalphabeta/CD19-depleted stem cell transplant. Every receptor here comes from a girl aged 2-10 years with congenital amegakaryocytic thrombocytopenia, due to receive a stem cell transplant. Each CDR3 is given with its conserved first and last residue. Each record gives: V gene, J gene, clone size, CDR3 protein. Size tells how often a clone was seen (once, few, many) or the class of an expanded clone, and some rows leave it out.

TRBV29-1	TRBJ2-2	few	CSVQETGELFF
TRBV10-3	TRBJ1-5	many	CAISEARVGNQPQHF
TRBV5-1	TRBJ2-7	many	CASSFRPWAGRGEQYF
TRBV7-2	TRBJ1-1	many	CASSLVAYTEAFF
TRBV20-1	TRBJ2-3	many	CSARDFEDTDTQYF
TRBV5-1	TRBJ2-4	NA	CASSSGQGGIQYF
TRBV7-9	TRBJ2-2	many	CASSLIDGVRAGELFF
TRBV20-1	TRBJ2-7	many	CSARGGGRGYEQYF
TRBV30	TRBJ2-7	NA	CAWSVQAYEQYF
TRBV12-3/TRBV12-4	TRBJ2-7	NA	CASSATGGSSYEQYF
TRBV11-2	TRBJ2-1	few	CASSRKTDDRVWTSGYNEQFF
TRBV20-1	TRBJ2-1	NA	CSAPPLAGGYNEQFF
TRBV5-1	TRBJ2-3	many	CASSPTAGETDTQYF
TRBV20-1	TRBJ1-1	many	CSGQKNTEAFF
TRBV4-1	TRBJ2-3	NA	CASSQFYREGGTDTQYF
TRBV5-6	TRBJ2-5	many	CASSFVDISQTQYF
TRBV12-3/TRBV12-4	TRBJ2-7	many	CASSLRPPGQGAYEQYF
TRBV20-1	TRBJ2-3	NA	CSASISTGTDTQYF
TRBV11-2	TRBJ1-3	few	CASRSPGQGSDTIYF
TRBV5-1	TRBJ2-2	many	CASSLVQTNTGELFF
TRBV12-3/TRBV12-4	TRBJ1-3	NA	CASSPLGQGSRNTIYF
TRBV7-6	TRBJ1-1	few	CASSLTRDSYMNTEAFF
TRBV7-6	TRBJ2-1	NA	CASSPARSDEQFF
TRBV12-3/TRBV12-4	TRBJ2-7	few	CASSTSWGAQYEQYF
TRBV29-1	TRBJ2-1	many	CSVVQAGVPNGEQFF
TRBV5-6	TRBJ2-3	few	CASIYQGAQYF
TRBV18	TRBJ1-2	many	CASSPHRAGYTF
TRBV20-1	TRBJ2-1	many	CSARQASGSSYNEQFF
TRBV27	TRBJ2-1	NA	CASSLNPRGGNEQFF
TRBV12-3/TRBV12-4	TRBJ2-1	NA	CASSLEADLKQFF
TRBV27	TRBJ2-3	many	CASSLSWRLAGDTDTQYF
TRBV20-1	TRBJ2-2	few	CSATLATNTGELFF
TRBV29-1	TRBJ1-2	many	CSVEATDRGGYGYTF
TRBV5-1	TRBJ2-7	many	CASSRTSGNHEQYF
TRBV6-5	TRBJ1-2	few	CASSYLTVGARNYGYTF
TRBV5-1	TRBJ2-5	NA	CASSLVALDGETQYF
TRBV30	TRBJ1-2	NA	CAWSGGQGHQNGYTF
TRBV30	TRBJ2-7	NA	CAWNRRTYEQYF
TRBV20-1	TRBJ2-3	few	CCARDYEGGPSTDTQYF
TRBV12-3/TRBV12-4	TRBJ2-5	few	CASSPRDRVQETQYF
TRBV25-1	TRBJ2-7	NA	CASSVGVEQYF
TRBV12-3/TRBV12-4	TRBJ2-1	few	CASSLDTVAGKLPQFF
TRBV14	TRBJ1-1	NA	CASSPRRGFRAEAFF
TRBV25-1	TRBJ2-7	many	CASSTRGHSYEQYF
TRBV3-1	TRBJ2-1	NA	CASSRRGVGYNEQFF
TRBV20-1	TRBJ2-7	few	CSARDRGNYEQYF
TRBV20-1	TRBJ2-7	many	CSARRGGNTYEQYF
TRBV5-5	TRBJ2-7	many	CASSFAGGDYEQYF
TRBV20-1	TRBJ1-4	NA	CSARELHEKLFF
TRBV12-3/TRBV12-4	TRBJ2-3	many	CASSPDTYTQYF
TRBV5-1	TRBJ2-1	once	CASRDLGVTYNEQFF
TRBV6-6	TRBJ1-1	NA	CASSYGGATEAFF
TRBV6-5	TRBJ1-1	NA	CASSYSSRGVGTEAFF
TRBV27	TRBJ1-2	few	CASSIKGRGYGYTF
TRBV2	TRBJ2-7	few	CASLWVTTYEQYF
TRBV25-1	TRBJ2-1	NA	CASSEPGLAVINEQFF
TRBV19	TRBJ2-4	NA	CASSDRRDIQYF